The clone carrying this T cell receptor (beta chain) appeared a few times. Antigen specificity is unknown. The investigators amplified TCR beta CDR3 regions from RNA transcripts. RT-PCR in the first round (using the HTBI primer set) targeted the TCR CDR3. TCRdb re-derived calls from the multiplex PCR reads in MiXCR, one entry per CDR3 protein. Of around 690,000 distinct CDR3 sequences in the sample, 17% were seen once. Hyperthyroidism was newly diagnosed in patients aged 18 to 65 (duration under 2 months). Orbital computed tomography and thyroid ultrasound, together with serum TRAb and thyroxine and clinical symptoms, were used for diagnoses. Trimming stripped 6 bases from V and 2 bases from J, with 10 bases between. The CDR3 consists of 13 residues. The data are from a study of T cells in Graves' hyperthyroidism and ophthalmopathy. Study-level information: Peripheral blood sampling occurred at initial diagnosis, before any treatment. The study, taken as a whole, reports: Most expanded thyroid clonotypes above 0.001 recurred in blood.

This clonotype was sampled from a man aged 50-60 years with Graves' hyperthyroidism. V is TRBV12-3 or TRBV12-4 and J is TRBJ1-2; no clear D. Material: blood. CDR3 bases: TGTGCCAGCAGCCACCCTCCCAACTATGGCTACACCTTC. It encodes CASSHPPNYGYTF.